The 17 T cell receptor beta chains below all came from one sample that was sequenced in a study of T cell clonotyping in hematopoietic cell transplantation. Time point in this sample: recipient sample about 28 days before transplant, after cytoreduction. Measured with immunoSEQ multiplex PCR; TCRdb has only the in-frame clones, and not every one. The sample consists of 15,000 to 20,000 clones, roughly 83% of them appearing once. The starting material was peripheral blood mononuclear cells, obtained before stem cell transplant. These receptors came from a man aged 45 to 65 with acute myeloid leukemia. Some clones in this sample may be carry-over from other donors' samples.

This chain joins TRBV6-6 and TRBJ2-7; TRBD1 or TRBD2 may be the D gene (6 bases each). This CDR3 comprises 16 residues. The V and J ends lost 0 bases and 3 bases respectively, with 15 bases between them. Germline V lookup: CDR1 MNHNY, CDR2 SVGAGI (reference sequence). CDR3 DNA sequence: TGTGCCAGCAGTTACTCGAGTCCCGGGGGCGTCTACGAGCAGTACTTC. Protein product: CASSYSSPGGVYEQYF.

The CDR3 bases are TGCGCCAGCAGCCAAGATGCAGGGACTGGAAACACCATATATTTT. Its translation: CASSQDAGTGNTIYF. The V call is TRBV4-3, the J call TRBJ1-3; TRBD1 is a possible D gene (5 bases). V dropped 0 bases and J dropped 2 bases, with 8 bases sitting between them. Per the germline V gene, CDR1 is LGHNA and CDR2 is YSLEER. This CDR3 is built from 15 residues.

J is TRBJ1-1 and V is TRBV19; 7 bases agree with TRBD1. This CDR3 contains 15 residues. Germline-derived CDR1 and CDR2 are LNHDA and SQIVND (reference sequence). V shed 6 bases and J 0 bases; nucleotides not matched to a gene: 7. In DNA form, the CDR3 reads TGTGCCAGTAGGCCTACAGGGGTAGTGAACACTGAAGCTTTCTTT. This codes for CASRPTGVVNTEAFF.

This clone was found once. The chain carries TRBV30 and TRBJ1-2; tentative D call: TRBD1 (5 bases). The CDR3 is 13 amino acids. Deletions cut 6 bases from V and 2 bases from J, with 13 bases between. The germline gives CDR1 GTSNPN, CDR2 SVGIG (reference sequence). The CDR3, as DNA: TGTGCCTGCCGGACATCTCTGAACTATGGCTACACCTTC. It is translated as CACRTSLNYGYTF.

The chain employs TRBV27 and TRBJ2-5; TRBD2 agrees at 10 bases. The CDR3 is 16 residues long. Germline lookup yields CDR1 MNHEY and CDR2 SMNVEV (reference sequence). V trimming: 4 bases; J trimming: 5 bases; junction bases outside the gene matches: 10. The CDR3 nucleotides read TGTGCCAGCAGTTCGATACAGCGGGGGGGGCGGGAGACCCAGTACTTC. Its translation: CASSSIQRGGRETQYF.

The chain has TRBV19 and TRBJ1-5; 9 bases fit TRBD1. Germline V lookup: CDR1 LNHDA, CDR2 SQIVND (reference sequence). This CDR3 contains 14 residues. With V trimmed by 5 bases and J by 5 bases, 4 bases remained unmatched. DNA of the CDR3: TGTGCCAGTAGTGGGGACAGGGAATATCAGCCCCAGCATTTT. Translation: CASSGDREYQPQHF.

The chain couples TRBV9 to TRBJ1-6, with D maybe TRBD1 (5 bases). The CDR3 extends over 15 amino acids. Trimming cost V 1 base and J 7 bases, with 12 bases left between them. Germline loops: CDR1 SGDLS, CDR2 YYNGEE. In DNA form, the CDR3 reads TGTGCCAGCAGCGTAACCGGGACGGAAAATTCACCCCTCCACTTT. Encoded protein: CASSVTGTENSPLHF.

V gene TRBV28 combines with J gene TRBJ1-4, with D possibly being TRBD1 (6 bases). Germline V lookup: CDR1 MDHEN, CDR2 SYDVKM. The V end was cut by 3 bases, the J end by 8 bases, with 16 bases between. The CDR3 consists of 15 residues. CDR3 DNA sequence: TGTGCCAGCAGTTTCCCGGGGGGCAGAGGCGAAAAACTGTTTTTT. Protein: CASSFPGGRGEKLFF.

V gene TRBV20-1 combines with J gene TRBJ2-7; no clear D gene. CDR1 is DFQATT, CDR2 SNEGSKA, per germline (reference sequence). Trimming stripped 0 bases from V and 3 bases from J, with 3 bases between. This CDR3 spans 11 amino acids. This chain's CDR3 is CSAREFYEQYF. CDR3 bases: TGCAGTGCTAGAGAGTTCTACGAGCAGTACTTC.

Judged by abundance, this clone is medium-sized (0.01 to 0.1%). V is TRBV10-2 and J is TRBJ2-7; D is unclear. Trimming cost V 9 bases and J 6 bases, with 9 bases left between them. Germline CDR1 WSHSY, CDR2 SAAADI. This CDR3 has 10 residues. The CDR3 is CASGSGEQYF. The CDR3 DNA reads as TGCGCCAGTGGATCAGGCGAGCAGTACTTC.

CDR3 DNA: TGTGCCAGCAGTTTAACGGGGGAAGTAGAGTTCTTC. Its protein is CASSLTGEVEFF. This chain joins TRBV27 and TRBJ2-1; perhaps TRBD2 as D (6 bases). CDR1 is MNHEY, CDR2 SMNVEV, per germline (reference sequence). Trimming shortened V by 2 bases and J by 14 bases, and 13 bases separated the two germline ends. CDR3 length equals 12 residues.

This clone was recorded only once. V and J are TRBV27 and TRBJ1-2; the D is unclear. This CDR3 region has 14 residues. The germline V gene has CDR1 MNHEY and CDR2 SMNVEV (reference sequence). Trimming left V 0 bases short and J 2 bases short, with 7 bases between. The CDR3 region is CASSLSRQNYGYTF. DNA of the CDR3: TGTGCCAGCAGTTTATCGCGGCAGAACTATGGCTACACCTTC.

The gene calls are TRBV5-1 and TRBJ1-1; 7 positions match TRBD1. CDR3 size: 16 residues. The germline gives CDR1 SGHRS, CDR2 YFSETQ. V shed 0 bases and J 4 bases; nucleotides not matched to a gene: 9. The DNA for the CDR3 is TGCGCCAGCAGCTTGGGGGGGGCGACAGGGCTCACTGAAGCTTTCTTT. Translating gives CASSLGGATGLTEAFF.

The chain joins TRBV4-3 to TRBJ1-2, with no clear D. Trimming removed 0 bases at V and 4 bases at J, with 9 bases between. Germline CDR1 is LGHNA and CDR2 is YSLEER. The CDR3 sequence is 14 residues long. CDR3 sequence reads: CASSQESGIYGYTF. CDR3 DNA sequence: TGCGCCAGCAGCCAAGAATCGGGGATCTATGGCTACACCTTC.

The chain recombines TRBV6-1 with TRBJ2-7; no clear D gene. Trimming took off 4 bases at V and 3 bases at J, with 16 bases between the two ends. Per germline, CDR1 MNHNS and CDR2 SASEGT. The length of the CDR3 is 15 residues. CDR3 sequence reads: CASSALPGQGYEQYF. CDR3 nucleotides: TGTGCCAGCAGTGCCCTCCCGGGCCAAGGCTACGAGCAGTACTTC.

This chain uses TRBV10-2 with TRBJ2-7; D unclear. Germline CDR1 and CDR2: WSHSY and SAAADI. The length of the CDR3 is 15 residues. V was pared by 0 bases and J by 3 bases, with 12 bases between. The CDR3 nucleotides read TGCGCCAGCAGTGAGTCGAAATTATATAACTACGAGCAGTACTTC. It translates to CASSESKLYNYEQYF.

CDR3 protein: CASGQGRNEQYF. CDR3 in DNA: TGTGCCAGCGGACAGGGCCGGAACGAGCAGTACTTC. V is TRBV11-2 and J is TRBJ2-7, with 8 bases matching TRBD1. CDR3 size: 12 residues. In germline, CDR1 is SGHAT, CDR2 FQNNGV. V lost 8 bases to trimming and J lost 5 bases; unmatched junction nucleotides: 5.